A single sample gave rise to the 20 T cell receptor beta chains below, sequenced in a study of CD8 T cells in ankylosing spondylitis (dated by TCRdb to between 2016 and 2019). Library preparation employed 5' RACE. Sequencing took place on an Illumina HiSeq 2500. The public reads were quality trimmed at Q25 with fastp and then assembled into clones with MiXCR by TCRdb, keeping productive beta chains. Under each unique CDR3 protein, matching rows form one entry showing the most common genes and DNA. In all, the sample holds 150,000 to 200,000 distinct CDR3 sequences, and roughly 30% of those were seen once. The ten largest account for about 6% of the sample. Input material: synovial fluid, either unsorted or a sorted T cell fraction (not recorded which). The origin of the receptors is a male donor with ankylosing spondylitis.

The chain is built from TRBV27 and TRBJ2-3, with a tentative D call TRBD1 (7 bases). The CDR3 spans 14 residues. CDR1 MNHEY and CDR2 SMNVEV come from the germline V gene (reference sequence). Trimming took off 5 bases at V and 3 bases at J, with 12 bases between the two ends. CDR3 sequence: CASSPQGGTDTQYF. The CDR3 DNA is TGTGCCAGCAGTCCGCAGGGGGGTACAGATACGCAGTATTTT.

This clonotype came up a few times. V usage is TRBV20-1 and J usage is TRBJ2-3; D assignment may be TRBD1 or TRBD2 (6 bases each). Germline-derived CDR1 and CDR2 are DFQATT and SNEGSKA (reference sequence). V lost 3 bases and J 3 bases, leaving 22 bases between the germline ends. This CDR3 contains 17 residues. Here the CDR3 reads CSASSQGQQGGTDTQYF. DNA for the CDR3: TGCAGTGCTAGTTCTCAGGGTCAACAGGGAGGAACAGATACGCAGTATTTT.

This sequence joins TRBV20-1 and TRBJ1-6; D call uncertain. V was cut by 3 bases and J by 5 bases, with 17 bases left in between. Germline V gives CDR1 DFQATT, CDR2 SNEGSKA (reference sequence). This CDR3 has 16 amino acids. The CDR3 sequence is CSARPPGFVNNSPLHF. The CDR3 coding sequence is TGCAGTGCTAGGCCCCCAGGCTTTGTGAATAATTCACCCCTCCACTTT.

This clonotype turned up a few times. The CDR3, as DNA: TGTGCCAGCAGTGAGGGTGGGGCCCCTGAAGCTTTCTTT. Translation gives CASSEGGAPEAFF. V usage is TRBV2 and J usage is TRBJ1-1; the D gene is possibly TRBD1 (5 bases). The CDR3 has 13 amino acids. Trimming removed 3 bases at V and 6 bases at J, with 11 bases between. From germline, CDR1 is SNHLY and CDR2 FYNNEI. Supplemented by reference TRBV2 and TRBJ1-1, the full variable domain reads EPEVTQTPSHQVTQMGQEVILRCVPISNHLYFYWYRQILGQKVEFLVSFYNNEISEKSEIFDDQFSVERPDGSNFTLKIRSTKLEDSAMYFCASSEGGAPEAFFGQGTRLTVV.

This sequence joins TRBV11-2 and TRBJ2-2; 9 bases agree with TRBD2. Germline lookup yields CDR1 SGHAT and CDR2 FQNNGV. V dropped 3 bases and J dropped 1; count of bases not matched to a gene: 0. The CDR3 is 15 amino acids. The CDR3: CASSLTSGNTGELFF. CDR3 in DNA: TGTGCCAGCAGCTTGACTAGCGGGAACACCGGGGAGCTGTTTTTT.

The chain employs TRBV20-1 and TRBJ2-5; TRBD2 might be the D (6 bases). With 6 bases removed from V and 4 bases from J, the gap between germline ends came to 15 bases. The CDR3 extends over 13 amino acids. Germline CDR1 is DFQATT and CDR2 is SNEGSKA (reference sequence). Written as DNA, the CDR3 is TGCAGTGCGCCCCTTGGCGGGGTAGAGACCCAGTACTTC. Translated: CSAPLGGVETQYF.

The chain is built from TRBV7-9 and TRBJ1-5; TRBD1 aligns across 7 bases. Germline loops: CDR1 SEHNR, CDR2 FQNEAQ (reference sequence). There are 13 residues in the CDR3. The trim removed 2 bases at V and 7 bases at J, leaving 2 bases unmatched. The CDR3 loop reads CASSLQGGQPQHF. CDR3 bases: TGTGCCAGCAGCTTACAGGGGGGACAGCCCCAGCATTTT.

V is TRBV13 and J is TRBJ2-7; no clear D. The germline gives CDR1 PRHDT, CDR2 FYEKMQ (reference sequence). Trimming took off 2 bases at V and 3 bases at J, with 14 bases between the two ends. The CDR3 is 15 amino acids. CDR3 sequence: CASSLYGSTGYEQYF. CDR3 DNA: TGTGCCAGCAGCTTATACGGCTCCACGGGCTACGAGCAGTACTTC.

This clonotype appeared many times. The CDR3 sequence is CASSYTPKGQGNSPLHF. The CDR3, as DNA: TGCGCCAGCAGCTACACCCCGAAAGGACAGGGGAATTCACCCCTCCACTTT. V is TRBV5-1 and J is TRBJ1-6; 9 positions match TRBD1. The V gene end was trimmed by 3 bases and the J gene end by 7 bases; junction bases not matched to a gene: 11. CDR1 is SGHRS, CDR2 YFSETQ, per germline. This CDR3 spans 17 amino acids.

This clonotype occurred a few times. The chain has TRBV4-1 and TRBJ2-1; no clear D gene. Germline assignment: CDR1 MGHRA and CDR2 YSYEKL. Trimming took 4 bases from V and 0 from J, leaving 16 bases between them. There are 17 residues in the CDR3. The CDR3: CASSPRTGGDSYNEQFF. The CDR3 nucleotides are TGCGCCAGCAGCCCAAGGACCGGCGGAGACTCCTACAATGAGCAGTTCTTC.

The rearrangement uses TRBV27 and TRBJ1-5; the D gene is possibly TRBD1 (5 bases). Trimming removed 2 bases from V and 7 bases from J, with 12 bases in between. This CDR3 comprises 14 residues. Germline-derived CDR1 and CDR2 are MNHEY and SMNVEV (reference sequence). CDR3 region: CASSLERGGQPQHF. CDR3 in DNA: TGTGCCAGCAGTTTAGAGAGGGGAGGGCAGCCCCAGCATTTT.

Here the CDR3 DNA reads TGTGCCACCAGCAGAGATCATAGCGGGAGTGCCCACAATGAGCAGTTCTTC. This gives the protein CATSRDHSGSAHNEQFF. The V call is TRBV15, the J call TRBJ2-1; 9 bases agree with TRBD2. Germline-derived CDR1 and CDR2 are LNHNV and YYDKDF (reference sequence). Germline trimming cut 0 bases from V and 5 bases from J; bases unmatched to any gene: 8. The CDR3 totals 17 residues.

This chain joins TRBV9 and TRBJ2-2, with D possibly matching TRBD2 (6 bases). The germline CDR1 and CDR2 sequences are SGDLS and YYNGEE. The CDR3 is made up of 15 amino acids. V lost 5 bases and J 1 base, leaving 12 bases between the germline ends. CDR3 sequence (DNA): TGTGCCAGCAGTAGTCTAGCGCAGAACACCGGGGAGCTGTTTTTT. Protein: CASSSLAQNTGELFF.

There are a few counts of this clonotype. The chain recombines TRBV6-4 with TRBJ2-1, with D unclear. Germline V lookup: CDR1 MRHNA, CDR2 SNTAGT. The CDR3 has 13 amino acids. Deletions cut 2 bases from V and 8 bases from J, with 10 bases between. The CDR3 region has the DNA TGTGCCAGCAGTGACAGGGCTTGGGATGAGCAGTTCTTC. Translating gives CASSDRAWDEQFF.

In this sample, this clonotype turned up a few times. J is TRBJ1-6 and V is TRBV7-9, with TRBD1 as a possible D gene (5 bases). Germline CDR1 SEHNR, CDR2 FQNEAQ (reference sequence). Trimming pared 1 base from V and 9 bases from J, leaving 16 bases between. The CDR3 totals 16 residues. The CDR3 coding sequence is TGTGCCAGCAGCTTAGGTCGTCCAGGGAGTATTTCACCCCTCCACTTT. Translating gives CASSLGRPGSISPLHF.

Comments on this clonotype: This clone may be a read error of a much larger clone one base away. V and J are TRBV30 and TRBJ2-7; D unresolved. Trimming removed 1 base at V and 7 bases at J, with 8 bases between. This CDR3 comprises 11 residues. The germline CDR1 and CDR2 sequences are GTSNPN and SVGIG (reference sequence). The CDR3 nucleotides are TGTGCCTGGAGTGAGGTGACGGAGCAGTACTTC. Translation: CAWSEVTEQYF.

This clonotype was seen at least ten times. The rearrangement joins TRBV5-1 to TRBJ2-4; 12 positions agree with TRBD2. V was clipped by 4 bases and J by 0 bases; unmatched bases: 8. Germline-derived CDR1 and CDR2 are SGHRS and YFSETQ. The CDR3 length is 18 residues. For the CDR3, the DNA is TGCGCCAGCAGCAAGACTAGCGGGGGCCTTCTAGCCAAAAACATTCAGTACTTC. It encodes CASSKTSGGLLAKNIQYF.

This clonotype was counted a few times. V and J are TRBV5-1 and TRBJ2-5; 11 bases align to TRBD2. The V segment lost 1 base and the J segment 1 base; nucleotides outside the gene matches: 3. There are 16 residues in the CDR3. CDR1 and CDR2 (germline): SGHRS, YFSETQ. The CDR3 loop is CASSLSLAGGQETQYF. The CDR3 bases are TGCGCCAGCAGCTTGTCCCTAGCGGGGGGCCAAGAGACCCAGTACTTC.

Comments on this clonotype: At one end the junction does not follow the germline gene, possibly because of a read error. The rearrangement links TRBV11-2 to TRBJ2-1; tentative D call: TRBD2 (6 bases). The CDR3 has 12 residues. Germline CDR1 is SGHAT and CDR2 is FQNNGV. The CDR3 DNA sequence: TGTGCCAGCAGCTCTAGCGTTAATGTGCAGTTCTTC. Translated: CASSSSVNVQFF.

The chain carries TRBV24-1 and TRBJ2-2; D is undetermined. The CDR3 runs 16 residues. From germline, CDR1 is KGHDR and CDR2 SFDVKD. Between the trimmed V and J ends, which lost 3 bases and 0 bases, there was a span of 10 bases. Here the CDR3 reads CATSDPGQPNTGELFF. DNA of the CDR3: TGTGCCACCAGTGATCCGGGTCAACCGAACACCGGGGAGCTGTTTTTT.